This entry describes one T cell receptor beta chain. When the RNA was reverse transcribed, random hexamers were used with an input of roughly 0.5 to 1 ug. TCRdb analysed the immunoSEQ multiplex PCR reads with MiXCR anew, one entry per CDR3 protein. This repertoire shows about 280,000 distinct CDR3 sequences, around 83% found once; its top ten account for about 0.11%. The CDR3 runs to 14 residues. Germline-derived CDR1 and CDR2 are MNHEY and SMNVEV (reference sequence). V was shortened by 5 bases and J by 4 bases, with 12 bases between the two germline ends. These data belong to a study of CD8 T cells in Susac syndrome.

The TCR originated in a human donor with multiple sclerosis. V gene TRBV27 combines with J gene TRBJ2-1; D not certain. The sequenced sample consisted of CD8+ T cells from PBMCs. Written as DNA, the CDR3 is TGTGCCAGCAGTGTCAGGTCTCTGTACAATGAGCAGTTCTTC. Amino acid sequence: CASSVRSLYNEQFF.